One sample yielded the 13 T cell receptor beta chains listed below, sequenced in a study of blood T cell repertoires in COVID-19. The assay was immunoSEQ multiplex PCR, and TCRdb's table has in-frame clones only and misses some. The table lists some 140,000 clones, about 86% of them singletons. The sample was peripheral blood. These receptors were obtained from a woman aged 45-65 years who had recovered from COVID-19.

The rearrangement uses TRBV5-4 and TRBJ2-7, with 7 bases fitting TRBD1. CDR1 is SGHNT and CDR2 is YYREEE in the germline V gene (reference sequence). This CDR3 is built from 15 residues. J gave up 5 bases and V 3 bases, and 11 bases lay outside the gene matches. As DNA, the CDR3 is TGTGCCAGCAGCTCCGGATTGACAGGGTACGACGAGCAGTACTTC. Translating it yields CASSSGLTGYDEQYF. The complete variable domain, with remaining parts taken from reference TRBV5-4 and TRBJ2-7, reads ETGVTQSPTHLIKTRGQQVTLRCSSQSGHNTVSWYQQALGQGPQFIFQYYREEENGRGNFPPRFSGLQFPNYSSELNVNALELDDSALYLCASSSGLTGYDEQYFGPGTRLTVT.

V is TRBV15 and J is TRBJ1-1; no clear D. The CDR3 spans 15 residues. The V gene's germline CDR1 is LNHNV and CDR2 YYDKDF (reference sequence). The germline V and J ends were trimmed by 0 bases and 5 bases, with 13 bases remaining between them. CDR3: CATSRDWREWTEAFF. CDR3 coding DNA: TGTGCCACCAGCAGAGATTGGCGGGAGTGGACTGAAGCTTTCTTT.

The rearrangement links TRBV19 to TRBJ2-3; TRBD2 agrees at 12 bases. CDR1 is LNHDA, CDR2 SQIVND, per germline (reference sequence). V was clipped by 8 bases and J by 0 bases; unmatched bases: 9. CDR3 length: 17 amino acids. CDR3 amino acids: CASRLAGVYSSTDTQYF. The CDR3 DNA is TGTGCCAGTCGACTAGCGGGAGTTTACAGTAGCACAGATACGCAGTATTTT.

V usage is TRBV4-1 and J usage is TRBJ2-7, with D perhaps matching TRBD1 (7 bases). Trimming stripped 1 base from V and 4 bases from J, with 11 bases between. The CDR3 spans 14 residues. Germline-derived CDR1 and CDR2 are MGHRA and YSYEKL. The CDR3 sequence is CASSQGAGGYEQYF. The CDR3 DNA is TGCGCCAGCAGCCAAGGGGCAGGGGGGTACGAGCAGTACTTC.

The rearrangement links TRBV24-1 to TRBJ2-7; 7 bases map to TRBD1. CDR3 length: 15 residues. Trimming removed 1 base from V and 5 bases from J; junction bases left unmatched: 7. Germline V gives CDR1 KGHDR, CDR2 SFDVKD. This CDR3 is CATSDLRQGSNEQYF. The CDR3, as DNA: TGTGCCACCAGTGATTTAAGACAGGGATCGAACGAGCAGTACTTC.

The chain carries TRBV11-2 and TRBJ2-3; TRBD2 might be the D (5 bases). Looked up from germline, CDR1 is SGHAT and CDR2 is FQNNGV. V dropped 2 bases and J dropped 4 bases, with 13 bases sitting between them. The CDR3 loop spans 15 amino acids. The chain's CDR3 is CASSLRGRVSDTQYF. The CDR3 region has the DNA TGTGCCAGCAGCTTACGTGGGAGAGTGTCAGATACGCAGTATTTT.

The genes are TRBV19 and TRBJ1-3; no definite D call. V lost 7 bases and J 4 bases, leaving 14 bases between the germline ends. CDR1 and CDR2 from the germline V gene are LNHDA and SQIVND (reference sequence). This CDR3 has 14 amino acids. The CDR3 loop reads CASNPRGKGNTIYF. For the CDR3, the DNA is TGTGCCAGTAATCCGCGAGGGAAAGGAAACACCATATATTTT.

This rearrangement joins TRBV7-8 to TRBJ1-2; perhaps TRBD1 as D (6 bases). The CDR3 has 14 residues. V gave up 2 bases and J gave up 7 bases, with 14 bases separating them. Germline V gene data show CDR1 as SGHVS and CDR2 as FQNEAQ. The CDR3: CASSLTQGQGGYTF. The CDR3 nucleotides are TGTGCCAGCAGCTTAACGCAGGGACAAGGTGGCTACACCTTC. The complete variable domain, with remaining parts taken from reference TRBV7-8 and TRBJ1-2, reads GAGVSQSPRYKVAKRGQDVALRCDPISGHVSLFWYQQALGQGPEFLTYFQNEAQLDKSGLPSDRFFAERPEGSVSTLKIQRTQQEDSAVYLCASSLTQGQGGYTFGSGTRLTVV.

The V and J genes are TRBV27 and TRBJ2-2, with D perhaps TRBD2 (5 bases). Germline V gene data show CDR1 as MNHEY and CDR2 as SMNVEV (reference sequence). The CDR3 sequence is 13 residues long. The V end lost 4 bases, the J end lost 5 bases, and 8 bases lay between the germline ends. The CDR3 here is CASSSGWTGELFF. CDR3 sequence (DNA): TGTGCCAGCAGTTCGGGGTGGACCGGGGAGCTGTTTTTT.

CDR3 protein: CASSHHRGTGEQFF. For the CDR3, the DNA is TGTGCCAGCAGCCACCACAGGGGGACAGGTGAGCAGTTCTTC. The V gene is TRBV7-9, the J gene TRBJ2-1; 8 bases are shared with TRBD1. CDR3 length: 14 amino acids. CDR1 and CDR2 (germline): SEHNR, FQNEAQ (reference sequence). With 5 bases clipped from V and 9 bases from J, the junction kept 9 bases outside the gene matches.

The chain couples TRBV6-5 to TRBJ1-3; TRBD1 is a possible D gene (5 bases). CDR3 length equals 15 residues. Trimming left V 7 bases short and J 3 bases short, with 16 bases between. Germline values: CDR1 MNHEY, CDR2 SVGAGI. CDR3 loop: CASTPRGGGGNTIYF. The DNA for the CDR3 is TGTGCCAGCACCCCCCGGGGGGGAGGTGGAAACACCATATATTTT.

The CDR3 here is CATGQGGEQYF. CDR3 coding DNA: TGTGCCACGGGACAGGGAGGGGAGCAGTACTTC. The V call is TRBV10-3, the J call TRBJ2-7; 9 bases fit TRBD1. The J segment lost 7 bases and the V segment lost 10 bases, leaving 5 bases of the junction unmatched. The CDR3 is 11 amino acids. CDR1 and CDR2 (germline): ENHRY, SYGVKD.

J is TRBJ2-5 and V is TRBV5-5, with TRBD1 matching 9 bases. Per germline, CDR1 SGHKS and CDR2 YYEKEE (reference sequence). V lost 4 bases and J lost 5; bases outside the gene matches: 3. The CDR3 loop spans 13 amino acids. As DNA, the CDR3 is TGTGCCAGCAGCACCGGACAGGGGGAGACCCAGTACTTC. Its protein product is CASSTGQGETQYF.